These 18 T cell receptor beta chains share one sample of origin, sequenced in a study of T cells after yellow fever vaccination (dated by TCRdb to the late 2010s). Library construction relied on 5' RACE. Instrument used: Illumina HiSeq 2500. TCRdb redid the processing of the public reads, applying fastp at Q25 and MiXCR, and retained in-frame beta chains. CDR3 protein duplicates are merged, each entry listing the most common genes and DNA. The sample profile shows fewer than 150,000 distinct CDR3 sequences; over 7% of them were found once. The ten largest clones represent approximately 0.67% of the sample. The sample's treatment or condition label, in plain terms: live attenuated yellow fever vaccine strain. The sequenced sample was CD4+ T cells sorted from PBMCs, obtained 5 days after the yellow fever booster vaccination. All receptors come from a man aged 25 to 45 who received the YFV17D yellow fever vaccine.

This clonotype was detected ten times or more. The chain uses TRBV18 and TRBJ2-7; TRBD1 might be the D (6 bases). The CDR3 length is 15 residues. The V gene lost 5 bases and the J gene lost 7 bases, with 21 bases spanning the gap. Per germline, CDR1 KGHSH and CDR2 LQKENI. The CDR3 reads CASSDRSTKGSEQYF. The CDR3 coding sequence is TGTGCCAGCTCAGACAGGTCCACTAAAGGTTCGGAGCAGTACTTC.

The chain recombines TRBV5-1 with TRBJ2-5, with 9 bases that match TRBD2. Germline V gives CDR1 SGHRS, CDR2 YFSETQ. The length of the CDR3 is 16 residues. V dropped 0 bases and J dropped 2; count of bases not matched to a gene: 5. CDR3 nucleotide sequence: TGCGCCAGCAGCTTGGGCGGGACTAGCAATCAAGAGACCCAGTACTTC. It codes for CASSLGGTSNQETQYF.

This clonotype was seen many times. The CDR3, as DNA: TGTGCCAGGAGAGTGGAGGTTTTGTCTGGCTACACCTTC. It is translated as CARRVEVLSGYTF. V gene TRBV14 combines with J gene TRBJ1-2; D not certain. Per germline, CDR1 SGHDN and CDR2 FVKESK. V lost 9 bases and J 7 bases, leaving 18 bases between the germline ends. The CDR3 is 13 amino acids.

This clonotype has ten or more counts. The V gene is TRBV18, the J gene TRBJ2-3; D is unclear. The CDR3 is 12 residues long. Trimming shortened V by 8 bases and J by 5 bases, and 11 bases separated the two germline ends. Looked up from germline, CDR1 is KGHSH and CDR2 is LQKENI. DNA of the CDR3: TGTGCCAGCAGCCCTTTAGGAGATACGCAGTATTTT. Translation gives CASSPLGDTQYF.

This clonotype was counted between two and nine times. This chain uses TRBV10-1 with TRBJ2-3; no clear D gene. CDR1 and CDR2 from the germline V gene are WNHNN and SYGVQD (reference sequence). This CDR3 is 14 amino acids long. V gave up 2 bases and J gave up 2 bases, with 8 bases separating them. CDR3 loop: CASSEATTTDTQYF. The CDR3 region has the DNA TGCGCCAGCAGTGAGGCTACGACCACAGATACGCAGTATTTT.

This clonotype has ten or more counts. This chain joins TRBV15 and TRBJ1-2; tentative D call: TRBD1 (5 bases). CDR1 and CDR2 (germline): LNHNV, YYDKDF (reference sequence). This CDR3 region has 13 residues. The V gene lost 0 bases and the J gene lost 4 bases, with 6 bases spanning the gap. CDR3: CATSRDGAYGYTF. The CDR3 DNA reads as TGTGCCACCAGCAGAGATGGGGCCTATGGCTACACCTTC.

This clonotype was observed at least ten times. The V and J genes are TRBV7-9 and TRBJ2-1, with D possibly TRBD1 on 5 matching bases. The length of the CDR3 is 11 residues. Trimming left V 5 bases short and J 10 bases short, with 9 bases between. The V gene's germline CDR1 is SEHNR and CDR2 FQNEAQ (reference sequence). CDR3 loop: CASSDGQEQFF. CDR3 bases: TGTGCCAGCAGCGACGGACAAGAGCAGTTCTTC.

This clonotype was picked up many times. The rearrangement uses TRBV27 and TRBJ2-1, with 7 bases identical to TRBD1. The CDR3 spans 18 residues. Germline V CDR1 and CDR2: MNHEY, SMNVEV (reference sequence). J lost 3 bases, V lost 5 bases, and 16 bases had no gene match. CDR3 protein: CASSPDRGQLGNYNEQFF. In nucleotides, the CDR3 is TGTGCCAGCAGTCCAGATAGGGGGCAGCTTGGGAACTACAATGAGCAGTTCTTC.

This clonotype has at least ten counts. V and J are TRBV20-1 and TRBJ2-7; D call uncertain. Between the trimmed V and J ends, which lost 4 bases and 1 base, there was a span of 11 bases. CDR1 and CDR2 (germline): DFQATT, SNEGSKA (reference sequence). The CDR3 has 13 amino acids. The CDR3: CSANSYFSYEQYF. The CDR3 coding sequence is TGCAGTGCTAACTCCTACTTTTCCTACGAGCAGTACTTC.

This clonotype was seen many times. CDR3 amino acids: CASSANTPGQGSFGFF. In nucleotides, the CDR3 is TGTGCCAGCAGTGCCAATACACCGGGACAGGGTTCATTCGGGTTTTTT. The gene calls are TRBV6-1 and TRBJ1-4; 9 nucleotides match TRBD1. The CDR3 totals 16 residues. Germline-derived CDR1 and CDR2 are MNHNS and SASEGT. J lost 16 bases, V lost 4 bases, and 19 bases had no gene match.

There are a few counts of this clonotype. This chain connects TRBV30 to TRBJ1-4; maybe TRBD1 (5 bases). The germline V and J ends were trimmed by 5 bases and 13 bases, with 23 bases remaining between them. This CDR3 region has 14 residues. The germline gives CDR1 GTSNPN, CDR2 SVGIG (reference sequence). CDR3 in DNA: TGTGCCTGGGCTCAGATGGAGGGACGGAGTGGACTGTTTTTT. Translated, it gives CAWAQMEGRSGLFF. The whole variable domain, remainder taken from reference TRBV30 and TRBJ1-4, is SQTIHQWPATLVQPVGSPLSLECTVEGTSNPNLYWYRQAAGRGLQLLFYSVGIGQISSEVPQNLSASRPQDRQFILSSKKLLLSDSGFYLCAWAQMEGRSGLFFGSGTQLSVL.

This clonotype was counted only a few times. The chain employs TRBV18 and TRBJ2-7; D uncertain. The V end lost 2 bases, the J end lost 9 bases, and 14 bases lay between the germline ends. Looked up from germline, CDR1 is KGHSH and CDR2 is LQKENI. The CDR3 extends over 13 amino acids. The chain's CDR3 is CASSPGRSSGQYF. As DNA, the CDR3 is TGTGCCAGCTCACCAGGCAGGTCTAGTGGGCAGTACTTC. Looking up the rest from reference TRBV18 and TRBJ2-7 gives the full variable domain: NAGVMQNPRHLVRRRGQEARLRCSPMKGHSHVYWYRQLPEEGLKFMVYLQKENIIDESGMPKERFSAEFPKEGPSILRIQQVVRGDSAAYFCASSPGRSSGQYFGPGTRLTVT.

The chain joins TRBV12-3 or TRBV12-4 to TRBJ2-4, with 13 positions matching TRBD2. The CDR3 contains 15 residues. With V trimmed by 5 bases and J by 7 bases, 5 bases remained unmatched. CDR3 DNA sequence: TGTGCCAGCAGTCCTACTAGCGGGAGGGGGAACATTCAGTACTTC. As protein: CASSPTSGRGNIQYF.

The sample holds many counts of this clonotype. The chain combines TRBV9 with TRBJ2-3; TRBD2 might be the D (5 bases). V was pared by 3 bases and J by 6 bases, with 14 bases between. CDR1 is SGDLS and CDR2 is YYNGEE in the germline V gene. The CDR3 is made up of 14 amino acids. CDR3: CASSADPGFDTQYF. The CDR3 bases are TGTGCCAGCAGCGCGGACCCGGGGTTTGATACGCAGTATTTT.

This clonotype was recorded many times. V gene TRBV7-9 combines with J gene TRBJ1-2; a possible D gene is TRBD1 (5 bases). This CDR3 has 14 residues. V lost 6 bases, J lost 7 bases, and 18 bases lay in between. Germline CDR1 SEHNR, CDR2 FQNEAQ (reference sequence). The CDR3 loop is CASSYQGFYSGYTF. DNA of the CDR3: TGTGCCAGCAGTTATCAGGGCTTTTATAGTGGCTACACCTTC.

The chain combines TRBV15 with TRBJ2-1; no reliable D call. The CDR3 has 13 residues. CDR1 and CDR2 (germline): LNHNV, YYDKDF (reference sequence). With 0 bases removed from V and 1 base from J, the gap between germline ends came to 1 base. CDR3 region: CATSRESYNEQFF. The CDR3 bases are TGTGCCACCAGCAGAGAATCCTACAATGAGCAGTTCTTC.

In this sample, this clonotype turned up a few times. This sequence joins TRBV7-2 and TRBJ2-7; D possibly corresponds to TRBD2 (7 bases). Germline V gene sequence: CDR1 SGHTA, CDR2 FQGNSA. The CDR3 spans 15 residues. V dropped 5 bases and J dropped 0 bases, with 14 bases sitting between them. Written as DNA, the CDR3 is TGTGCCAGCAGCAAGCGGGACAAACTCTCCTACGAGCAGTACTTC. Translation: CASSKRDKLSYEQYF.

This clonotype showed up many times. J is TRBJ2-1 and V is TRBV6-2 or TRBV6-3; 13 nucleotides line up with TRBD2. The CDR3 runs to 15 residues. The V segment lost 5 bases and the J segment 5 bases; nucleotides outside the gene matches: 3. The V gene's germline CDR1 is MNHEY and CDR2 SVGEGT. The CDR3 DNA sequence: TGTGCCAGCAGTAAACTAGCGGGAGGGCACAATGAGCAGTTCTTC. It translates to CASSKLAGGHNEQFF.